The 26 T cell receptor beta chains below were found in one sample sequenced in a study of blood T cell repertoires in COVID-19. Generated by immunoSEQ multiplex PCR, the TCRdb table keeps only in-frame clones and is missing some. The sample contains around 270,000 clones, around 90% of which appear only once. Material: PBMCs or T cells enriched from blood (not recorded which). These receptors all come from a woman in her thirties or forties who had been exposed to COVID-19.

The V and J genes are TRBV5-4 and TRBJ2-1, with a weak D call TRBD1 (6 bases). The CDR3 covers 14 residues. V lost 6 bases, J lost 4 bases, and 14 bases lay in between. Germline CDR1 is SGHNT and CDR2 is YYREEE (reference sequence). DNA of the CDR3: TGTGCCAGCAACTCCGGGACAAATTACAATGAGCAGTTCTTC. Its translation is CASNSGTNYNEQFF.

The chain combines TRBV25-1 with TRBJ1-5; D might be TRBD1 (6 bases). CDR3 size: 14 residues. With 3 bases removed from V and 6 bases from J, the gap between germline ends came to 12 bases. Germline loops: CDR1 MGHDK, CDR2 SYGVNS. The DNA of the CDR3 is TGTGCCAGCAGTGAGGCAGGGGCGGGTCAGCCCCAGCATTTT. It yields the protein CASSEAGAGQPQHF.

CDR3 residues: CASSPGSSETQYF. The CDR3 coding sequence is TGTGCCAGCTCACCAGGTAGCTCTGAGACCCAGTACTTC. The chain carries TRBV18 and TRBJ2-5; D gene uncertain. Trimming took 2 bases from V and 5 from J, leaving 9 bases between them. The CDR3 is 13 amino acids. Germline CDR1 KGHSH, CDR2 LQKENI.

This sequence joins TRBV5-4 and TRBJ2-1, with D possibly matching TRBD2 (6 bases). The CDR3 totals 13 residues. Germline CDR1 is SGHNT and CDR2 is YYREEE (reference sequence). The V end was cut by 4 bases, the J end by 10 bases, with 15 bases between. CDR3 coding DNA: TGTGCCAGCAGCCTGGACTACTTCAACGAGCAGTTCTTC. Protein product: CASSLDYFNEQFF.

The chain employs TRBV30 and TRBJ1-3; D uncertain. V gave up 1 base and J gave up 3 bases, with 10 bases separating them. This CDR3 contains 14 residues. The germline V gene encodes CDR1 GTSNPN and CDR2 SVGIG (reference sequence). The CDR3 protein is CAWSGAVLGNTIYF. The CDR3 DNA reads as TGTGCCTGGAGTGGGGCAGTGCTTGGAAACACCATATATTTT. The complete variable domain, with remaining parts taken from reference TRBV30 and TRBJ1-3, reads SQTIHQWPATLVQPVGSPLSLECTVEGTSNPNLYWYRQAAGRGLQLLFYSVGIGQISSEVPQNLSASRPQDRQFILSSKKLLLSDSGFYLCAWSGAVLGNTIYFGEGSWLTVV.

The chain has TRBV5-4 and TRBJ1-6; perhaps TRBD1 as D (6 bases). The CDR3 length is 14 residues. V dropped 0 bases and J dropped 8 bases, with 9 bases sitting between them. Germline CDR1 and CDR2: SGHNT and YYREEE (reference sequence). CDR3 residues: CASSLDRQDSPLHF. CDR3 coding DNA: TGTGCCAGCAGCTTGGATAGACAGGATTCACCCCTCCACTTT.

V usage is TRBV10-3 and J usage is TRBJ2-1; no firm D call. The CDR3 extends over 15 amino acids. Germline CDR1 ENHRY, CDR2 SYGVKD. V lost 1 base and J lost 7, with 14 bases in between. DNA for the CDR3: TGTGCCATCAGTGAGTTACTCGAGGCGGATAATGAGCAGTTCTTC. Encoded protein: CAISELLEADNEQFF.

This rearrangement joins TRBV15 to TRBJ1-1; 8 bases line up with TRBD1. Germline CDR1 reads LNHNV; CDR2 reads YYDKDF (reference sequence). The CDR3 has 15 amino acids. V shed 5 bases, J shed 2 bases, and the junction held 7 bases outside the gene matches. CDR3 loop: CATSWPGTGNTEAFF. CDR3 bases: TGTGCCACCAGCTGGCCTGGGACAGGAAACACTGAAGCTTTCTTT.

This chain connects TRBV7-2 to TRBJ2-1, with 11 bases aligning to TRBD1. CDR1 and CDR2 (germline): SGHTA, FQGNSA. With 5 bases clipped from V and 6 bases from J, the junction kept 6 bases outside the gene matches. This CDR3 spans 15 amino acids. As DNA, the CDR3 is TGTGCCAGCAGCCCGGGGACAGGGGGGGGCAATGAGCAGTTCTTC. Translating it yields CASSPGTGGGNEQFF. The full variable domain, completed using reference TRBV7-2 and TRBJ2-1, is GAGVSQSPSNKVTEKGKDVELRCDPISGHTALYWYRQSLGQGLEFLIYFQGNSAPDKSGLPSDRFSAERTGGSVSTLTIQRTQQEDSAVYLCASSPGTGGGNEQFFGPGTRLTVL.

The genes are TRBV28 and TRBJ1-6; maybe TRBD1 (6 bases). Germline-derived CDR1 and CDR2 are MDHEN and SYDVKM. This CDR3 has 14 residues. The V end lost 7 bases, the J end lost 5 bases, and 12 bases lay between the germline ends. For the CDR3, the DNA is TGTGCCAGCACCCTAGGGGGGGATAATTCACCCCTCCACTTT. Protein sequence: CASTLGGDNSPLHF.

The chain combines TRBV12-5 with TRBJ2-1; 12 nucleotides match TRBD2. J was trimmed by 5 bases and V by 0 bases; bases with no gene match: 5. This CDR3 is built from 17 residues. Germline CDR1 LGHNT, CDR2 FRNRAP. CDR3 in amino acids: CASGLVGTSGRNNEQFF. DNA for the CDR3: TGTGCTAGTGGTTTGGTAGGGACTAGCGGGCGAAACAATGAGCAGTTCTTC.

The rearrangement links TRBV29-1 to TRBJ1-4; unclear D gene. This CDR3 has 14 amino acids. Trimming left V 4 bases short and J 0 bases short, with 9 bases between. Germline loops: CDR1 SQVTM, CDR2 ANQGSEA. In DNA, the CDR3 is TGCAGCGTTGGGTCTACCGCAACTAATGAAAAACTGTTTTTT. This codes for CSVGSTATNEKLFF.

Comments on this clone: The junction departs from germline at one end; a sequencing error may be responsible. This chain connects TRBV9 to TRBJ2-2; tentative D call: TRBD2 (5 bases). Germline V gives CDR1 SGDLS, CDR2 YYNGEE. This CDR3 is 13 amino acids long. The CDR3 nucleotides read TGTGCCAGCAACGTACCGGGGACCGGGGAGCTGTTTTTT. Protein product: CASNVPGTGELFF.

The V call is TRBV5-4, the J call TRBJ1-2; D ambiguous. V was clipped by 5 bases and J by 4 bases, with 15 bases between them. Germline CDR1 is SGHNT and CDR2 is YYREEE (reference sequence). The CDR3 runs to 14 residues. CDR3 protein: CASRFLDGIYGYTF. CDR3 DNA sequence: TGTGCCAGCAGGTTTTTGGACGGGATCTATGGCTACACCTTC.

The chain is built from TRBV2 and TRBJ1-2; no firm D call. Deletions cut 2 bases from V and 4 bases from J, with 8 bases between. CDR1 and CDR2 (germline): SNHLY, FYNNEI. The CDR3 has 13 residues. The CDR3 bases are TGTGCCAGCAGTGAACTACAGACCTATGGCTACACCTTC. Translation: CASSELQTYGYTF.

The chain combines TRBV4-3 with TRBJ2-1; 8 nucleotides agree with TRBD2. This CDR3 spans 15 amino acids. Germline V lookup: CDR1 LGHNA, CDR2 YSLEER. Trimming took 5 bases from V and 10 from J; bases not matched to a gene: 13. CDR3 bases: TGCGCCAGCAGCACCCTGGGCGGGAGGAGGCCCGAGCAGTTCTTC. This encodes CASSTLGGRRPEQFF.

V is TRBV9 and J is TRBJ1-4, with 9 nucleotides matching TRBD1. The germline gives CDR1 SGDLS, CDR2 YYNGEE. J gave up 8 bases and V 3 bases, and 5 bases lay outside the gene matches. The CDR3 length is 14 residues. CDR3 sequence (DNA): TGTGCCAGCAGCGCACAGGGGGCTCGGGAAAAACTGTTTTTT. It specifies CASSAQGAREKLFF.

V is TRBV12-3 or TRBV12-4 and J is TRBJ1-1; D is unresolved. CDR3 length: 11 residues. Between the trimmed V and J ends, which lost 4 bases and 5 bases, there was a span of 5 bases. CDR3 sequence reads: CASSSRTEAFF. CDR3 in DNA: TGTGCCAGCAGTTCGAGGACTGAAGCTTTCTTT.

CDR3 loop: CASSSYTSKKFF. CDR3 DNA: TGTGCCAGCAGCTCATACACTAGTAAAAAATTCTTC. V usage is TRBV7-2 and J usage is TRBJ2-1, with D perhaps matching TRBD2 (5 bases). The germline V and J ends were trimmed by 4 bases and 16 bases, with 17 bases remaining between them. The CDR3 spans 12 residues. The germline CDR1 and CDR2 sequences are SGHTA and FQGNSA. Filled out from reference TRBV7-2 and TRBJ2-1, the complete variable domain reads GAGVSQSPSNKVTEKGKDVELRCDPISGHTALYWYRQSLGQGLEFLIYFQGNSAPDKSGLPSDRFSAERTGGSVSTLTIQRTQQEDSAVYLCASSSYTSKKFFGPGTRLTVL.

This chain uses TRBV9 with TRBJ2-6, with D unclear. The CDR3 is made up of 17 amino acids. V was trimmed by 3 bases and J by 0 bases, leaving 13 bases between them. CDR1 SGDLS and CDR2 YYNGEE come from the germline V gene. CDR3 amino acids: CASSAGNSPSGANVLTF. CDR3 nucleotide sequence: TGTGCCAGCAGCGCCGGCAACAGTCCCTCTGGGGCCAACGTCCTGACTTTC.

This chain links TRBV19 with TRBJ2-7, with 9 bases matching TRBD1. Germline V lookup: CDR1 LNHDA, CDR2 SQIVND (reference sequence). The CDR3 sequence is 13 residues long. Trimming cost V 7 bases and J 0 bases; bases outside gene matches: 1. CDR3 loop: CASMDRGSYEQYF. The CDR3 nucleotides are TGTGCCAGTATGGACAGGGGCTCCTACGAGCAGTACTTC.

This sequence joins TRBV28 and TRBJ2-4, with TRBD1 matching 8 bases. The CDR3 totals 15 residues. Germline V lookup: CDR1 MDHEN, CDR2 SYDVKM. V trimming: 7 bases; J trimming: 4 bases; junction bases outside the gene matches: 9. The CDR3 DNA is TGTGCCAGCATCCGATCGGGACAGGCGAAAAACATTCAGTACTTC. Translating gives CASIRSGQAKNIQYF. Using reference TRBV28 and TRBJ2-4 for the parts outside the CDR3, the full variable domain is DVKVTQSSRYLVKRTGEKVFLECVQDMDHENMFWYRQDPGLGLRLIYFSYDVKMKEKGDIPEGYSVSREKKERFSLILESASTNQTSMYLCASIRSGQAKNIQYFGAGTRLSVL.

On this clone: Compared with germline, one end of the junction differs, possibly owing to a read error. The V gene is TRBV5-1, the J gene TRBJ2-5, with D possibly TRBD2 on 5 matching bases. The CDR3 has 14 amino acids. Per the germline V gene, CDR1 is SGHRS and CDR2 is YFSETQ. The CDR3 is CASKTGSAPETQYF. The CDR3 DNA reads TGTGCCAGCAAGACGGGAAGCGCTCCAGAGACCCAGTACTTC.

V gene TRBV11-2 combines with J gene TRBJ1-4; 8 bases align to TRBD1. Germline values: CDR1 SGHAT, CDR2 FQNNGV. V dropped 5 bases and J dropped 8; count of bases not matched to a gene: 7. The CDR3 has 14 residues. The CDR3 loop reads CASSVDRGREKLFF. DNA of the CDR3: TGTGCCAGCAGCGTCGACAGGGGACGGGAAAAACTGTTTTTT.

The V call is TRBV19, the J call TRBJ1-2, with 9 bases aligning to TRBD1. J gave up 2 bases and V 9 bases, and 13 bases lay outside the gene matches. Germline lookup yields CDR1 LNHDA and CDR2 SQIVND (reference sequence). The CDR3 length is 16 residues. Here the CDR3 reads CASKGTGSFSNYGYTF. The CDR3 nucleotides are TGTGCCAGCAAAGGGACAGGGAGTTTTTCGAACTATGGCTACACCTTC. Supplemented by reference TRBV19 and TRBJ1-2, the full variable domain reads DGGITQSPKYLFRKEGQNVTLSCEQNLNHDAMYWYRQDPGQGLRLIYYSQIVNDFQKGDIAEGYSVSREKKESFPLTVTSAQKNPTAFYLCASKGTGSFSNYGYTFGSGTRLTVV.

CDR3 in amino acids: CASSGGTPVYEQYF. CDR3 bases: TGTGCCAGCAGTGGCGGGACGCCCGTCTACGAGCAGTACTTC. The chain joins TRBV28 to TRBJ2-7; TRBD2 is a possible D gene (6 bases). The ends were cut back, 5 bases at V and 3 bases at J, with 14 bases in the middle. Germline loops: CDR1 MDHEN, CDR2 SYDVKM. This CDR3 spans 14 amino acids.